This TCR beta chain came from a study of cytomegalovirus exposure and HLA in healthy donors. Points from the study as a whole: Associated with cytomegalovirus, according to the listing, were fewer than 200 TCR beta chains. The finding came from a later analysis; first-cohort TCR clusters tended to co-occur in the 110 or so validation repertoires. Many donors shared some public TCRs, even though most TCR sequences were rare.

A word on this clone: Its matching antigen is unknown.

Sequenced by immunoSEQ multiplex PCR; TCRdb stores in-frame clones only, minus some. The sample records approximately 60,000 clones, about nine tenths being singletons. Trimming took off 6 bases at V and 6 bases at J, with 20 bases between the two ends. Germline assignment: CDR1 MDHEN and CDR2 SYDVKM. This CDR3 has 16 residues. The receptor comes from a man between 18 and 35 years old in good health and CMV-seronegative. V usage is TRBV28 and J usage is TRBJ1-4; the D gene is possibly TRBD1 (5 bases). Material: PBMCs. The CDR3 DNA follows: TGTGCCAGCAGCTCGGGAGCGGGCCGGGGGGATGAAAAACTGTTTTTT. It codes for CASSSGAGRGDEKLFF.